A selection of T cell receptor beta chains follows, all from one sample in a study of spatial heterogeneity in lung cancer. TCRdb fed the 5' RACE reads into MiXCR, producing one record per CDR3 protein. The data show 7,500 to 9,000 distinct CDR3 sequences, with 7.8% seen just once and about 32% held by the top ten. The sequenced sample was PBMCs, obtained at surgery. The receptor set was obtained from a female donor with early-stage non-small cell lung cancer. The CDR3 runs from the conserved cysteine through the conserved F or W. Fields, in order: D gene, clone size, J gene, V gene, CDR3 length, CDR3 DNA, CDR3 protein. D genes are given only for firm matches. Part of the rows lack a size; the others show once, few, many or a class for expanded clones.

D gene: NA; clone size: NA; J gene: TRBJ1-2; V gene: TRBV24-1; CDR3 length: 16; CDR3 DNA: TGTGCCACCAGTGATACCTCCGGGGTAGTTCCCTATGGCTACACCTTC; CDR3 protein: CATSDTSGVVPYGYTF
D gene: NA; clone size: many; J gene: TRBJ2-3; V gene: TRBV5-6; CDR3 length: 14; CDR3 DNA: TGTGCCAGCAGCTTGGAGACAGCCACAGATACGCAGTATTTT; CDR3 protein: CASSLETATDTQYF
D gene: TRBD2; clone size: medium-sized; J gene: TRBJ2-3; V gene: TRBV7-9; CDR3 length: 15; CDR3 DNA: TGTGCCAGCAGCATAGGACTAGCGGACACAGATACGCAGTATTTT; CDR3 protein: CASSIGLADTDTQYF
D gene: TRBD1; clone size: many; J gene: TRBJ2-7; V gene: TRBV7-6; CDR3 length: 14; CDR3 DNA: TGTGCCAGCAGCTTAGGACAGGGTCTCCACGAGCAGTACTTC; CDR3 protein: CASSLGQGLHEQYF
D gene: TRBD2; clone size: NA; J gene: TRBJ2-1; V gene: TRBV6-2/TRBV6-3; CDR3 length: 18; CDR3 DNA: TGTGCCAGCAGTTCCTTACGGACTAGCGCATCCCCGGGCAATGAGCAGTTCTTC; CDR3 protein: CASSSLRTSASPGNEQFF
D gene: NA; clone size: many; J gene: TRBJ2-2; V gene: TRBV24-1; CDR3 length: 16; CDR3 DNA: TGTGCCACCAGTGATCCCGGCGGGCTTTACACCGGGGAGCTGTTTTTT; CDR3 protein: CATSDPGGLYTGELFF
D gene: TRBD1; clone size: many; J gene: TRBJ1-1; V gene: TRBV29-1; CDR3 length: 14; CDR3 DNA: TGCAGCGTAAAAGGTGGACAGGGCGGGGCTGAAGCTTTCTTT; CDR3 protein: CSVKGGQGGAEAFF
D gene: NA; clone size: medium-sized; J gene: TRBJ2-2; V gene: TRBV28; CDR3 length: 13; CDR3 DNA: TGTGCCAGCAGTTCACAGGGAACCGGGGAGCTGTTTTTT; CDR3 protein: CASSSQGTGELFF
D gene: NA; clone size: many; J gene: TRBJ2-1; V gene: TRBV5-1; CDR3 length: 15; CDR3 DNA: TGCGCCAGCAGCTTGACCCTGGGGTCCTACAATGAGCAGTTCTTC; CDR3 protein: CASSLTLGSYNEQFF
D gene: NA; clone size: few; J gene: TRBJ2-5; V gene: TRBV5-1; CDR3 length: 17; CDR3 DNA: TGCGCCAGCAGCGACGGGCCCCCGACAGGCGGAGGAGAGACCCAGTACTTC; CDR3 protein: CASSDGPPTGGGETQYF
D gene: TRBD1; clone size: many; J gene: TRBJ2-7; V gene: TRBV6-1; CDR3 length: 15; CDR3 DNA: TGTGCCAGCAGTGATCCGGGACAGAGCTCCTACGAGCAGTACTTC; CDR3 protein: CASSDPGQSSYEQYF
D gene: NA; clone size: many; J gene: TRBJ2-3; V gene: TRBV18; CDR3 length: 16; CDR3 DNA: TGTGCCAGCTCACCACCGCCGGACCCTAGCACAGATACGCAGTATTTT; CDR3 protein: CASSPPPDPSTDTQYF
D gene: NA; clone size: medium-sized; J gene: TRBJ2-5; V gene: TRBV19; CDR3 length: 11; CDR3 DNA: TGTGCCAGTAGCAAGGAAGAGACCCAGTACTTC; CDR3 protein: CASSKEETQYF
D gene: NA; clone size: many; J gene: TRBJ1-5; V gene: TRBV29-1; CDR3 length: 14; CDR3 DNA: TGCAGCGTTAGCGGGGGGACTAGCAATCAGCCCCAGCATTTT; CDR3 protein: CSVSGGTSNQPQHF
D gene: NA; clone size: NA; J gene: TRBJ2-5; V gene: TRBV6-1; CDR3 length: 12; CDR3 DNA: TGTGCCAGCAGTGAGGTCGGGGAGACCCAGTACTTC; CDR3 protein: CASSEVGETQYF
D gene: TRBD2; clone size: many; J gene: TRBJ2-7; V gene: TRBV7-7; CDR3 length: 15; CDR3 DNA: TGTGCTAGCAGCCTAACTAGCGGGAGGGCTAGCGAGCAGTACTTC; CDR3 protein: CASSLTSGRASEQYF
D gene: TRBD2; clone size: many; J gene: TRBJ2-1; V gene: TRBV27; CDR3 length: 13; CDR3 DNA: TGTGCCAGCAGCAACTGGGAGGGTAATGAGCAGTTCTTC; CDR3 protein: CASSNWEGNEQFF
D gene: NA; clone size: many; J gene: TRBJ2-1; V gene: TRBV6-5; CDR3 length: 17; CDR3 DNA: TGTGCCAGCAGTAAACGTATAGATTTGGGGCCCTACAATGAGCAGTTCTTC; CDR3 protein: CASSKRIDLGPYNEQFF
D gene: NA; clone size: many; J gene: TRBJ2-7; V gene: TRBV20-1; CDR3 length: 12; CDR3 DNA: TGCAGTGCTACCAGGAGCTCCTACGAGCAGTACTTC; CDR3 protein: CSATRSSYEQYF
D gene: NA; clone size: few; J gene: TRBJ1-2; V gene: TRBV9; CDR3 length: 14; CDR3 DNA: TGTGCCAGCAGCGTAAGCGGGACCGAGTATGGCTACACCTTC; CDR3 protein: CASSVSGTEYGYTF
D gene: TRBD1; clone size: many; J gene: TRBJ2-7; V gene: TRBV5-1; CDR3 length: 16; CDR3 DNA: TGCGCCAGCAGCTTGAGGTCAGGGGGACACTCCTACGAGCAGTACTTC; CDR3 protein: CASSLRSGGHSYEQYF
D gene: NA; clone size: many; J gene: TRBJ1-1; V gene: TRBV11-2; CDR3 length: 13; CDR3 DNA: TGTGCCAGCAGCGGGGGAACAGGGACTGAAGCTTTCTTT; CDR3 protein: CASSGGTGTEAFF
D gene: NA; clone size: medium-sized; J gene: TRBJ2-7; V gene: TRBV20-1; CDR3 length: 12; CDR3 DNA: TGCAGTGCCCCTGCCCTCGGGGGCGAGCAGTACTTC; CDR3 protein: CSAPALGGEQYF
D gene: TRBD2; clone size: many; J gene: TRBJ2-7; V gene: TRBV28; CDR3 length: 18; CDR3 DNA: TGTGCCAGCAGTTTGGTGGGACTAGCGGGAGCCGGGGGGTACGAGCAGTACTTC; CDR3 protein: CASSLVGLAGAGGYEQYF
D gene: TRBD1; clone size: many; J gene: TRBJ2-5; V gene: TRBV20-1; CDR3 length: 12; CDR3 DNA: TGCAGTGTCGGGGACAGCCAAGAGACCCAGTACTTC; CDR3 protein: CSVGDSQETQYF
D gene: NA; clone size: NA; J gene: TRBJ2-1; V gene: TRBV10-3; CDR3 length: 12; CDR3 DNA: TGTGCCATCAGTGTGGACAGTAACGAGCAGTTCTTC; CDR3 protein: CAISVDSNEQFF
D gene: NA; clone size: few; J gene: TRBJ2-1; V gene: TRBV9; CDR3 length: 16; CDR3 DNA: TGTGCCAGCAGCGTAGCTTGGGCAGGGGCCACCAATGAGCAGTTCTTC; CDR3 protein: CASSVAWAGATNEQFF
D gene: TRBD2; clone size: many; J gene: TRBJ2-3; V gene: TRBV12-3/TRBV12-4; CDR3 length: 14; CDR3 DNA: TGTGCCAGCAGTTTTTCGGGGGGACCAGATACGCAGTATTTT; CDR3 protein: CASSFSGGPDTQYF
D gene: NA; clone size: medium-sized; J gene: TRBJ2-5; V gene: TRBV20-1; CDR3 length: 15; CDR3 DNA: TGCAGTGCTAGAGATCAGGTAGCAAAGGCGGAGACCCAGTACTTC; CDR3 protein: CSARDQVAKAETQYF
D gene: TRBD2; clone size: many; J gene: TRBJ2-3; V gene: TRBV12-3/TRBV12-4; CDR3 length: 15; CDR3 DNA: TGTGCCAGCAGTTTTAGATCGATAGCGGGAGCGGCGCAGTATTTT; CDR3 protein: CASSFRSIAGAAQYF
D gene: NA; clone size: few; J gene: TRBJ2-1; V gene: TRBV2; CDR3 length: 19; CDR3 DNA: TGTGCCAGCAGCTCGACCGATGCCCCTCTGTCGGGGCAGTACAATGAGCAGTTCTTC; CDR3 protein: CASSSTDAPLSGQYNEQFF
D gene: NA; clone size: many; J gene: TRBJ1-4; V gene: TRBV12-3/TRBV12-4; CDR3 length: 15; CDR3 DNA: TGTGCCAGCAGTTTCGGAATGGCCCAGGGAGAAAAACTGTTTTTT; CDR3 protein: CASSFGMAQGEKLFF
D gene: NA; clone size: NA; J gene: TRBJ1-5; V gene: TRBV12-3/TRBV12-4; CDR3 length: 13; CDR3 DNA: TGTGCCAGCAGTTTTGGGGGGGATCAGCCCCAGCATTTT; CDR3 protein: CASSFGGDQPQHF